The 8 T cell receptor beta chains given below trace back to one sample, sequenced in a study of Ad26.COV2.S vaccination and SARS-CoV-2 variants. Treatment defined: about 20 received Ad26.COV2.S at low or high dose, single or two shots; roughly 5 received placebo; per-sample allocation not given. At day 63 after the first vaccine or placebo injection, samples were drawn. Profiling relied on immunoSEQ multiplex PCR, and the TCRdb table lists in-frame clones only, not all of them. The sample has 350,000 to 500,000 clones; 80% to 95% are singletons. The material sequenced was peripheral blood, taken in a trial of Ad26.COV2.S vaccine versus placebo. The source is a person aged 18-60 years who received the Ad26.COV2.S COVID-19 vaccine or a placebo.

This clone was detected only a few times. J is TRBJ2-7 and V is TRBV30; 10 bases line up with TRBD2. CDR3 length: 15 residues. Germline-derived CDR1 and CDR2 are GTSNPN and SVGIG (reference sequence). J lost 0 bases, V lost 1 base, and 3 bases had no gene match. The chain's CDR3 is CAWSARLAGSYEQYF. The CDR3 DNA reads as TGTGCCTGGAGTGCCAGACTAGCGGGCTCCTACGAGCAGTACTTC.

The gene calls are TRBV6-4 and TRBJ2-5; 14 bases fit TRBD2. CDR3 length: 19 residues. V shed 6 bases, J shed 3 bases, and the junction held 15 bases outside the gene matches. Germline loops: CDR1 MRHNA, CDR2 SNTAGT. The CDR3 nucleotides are TGTGCCAGCAGCCAGGGACTAGCGGGAGCGAGTTGGTGGGAAGAGACCCAGTACTTC. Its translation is CASSQGLAGASWWEETQYF.

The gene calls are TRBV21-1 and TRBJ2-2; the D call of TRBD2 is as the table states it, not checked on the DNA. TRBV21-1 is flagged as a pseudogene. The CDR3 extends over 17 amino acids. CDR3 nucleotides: TGTGCCAGCAGCGCCTCTTTCCGGGATACGAACACCGGGGAGCTGTTTTTT. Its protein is CASSASFRDTNTGELFF.

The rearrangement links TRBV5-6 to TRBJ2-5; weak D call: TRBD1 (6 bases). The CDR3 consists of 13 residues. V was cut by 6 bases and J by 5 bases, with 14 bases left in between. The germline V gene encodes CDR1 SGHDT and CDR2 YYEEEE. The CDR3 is CASKSTGAETQYF. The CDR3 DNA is TGTGCCAGCAAGTCGACAGGTGCGGAGACCCAGTACTTC. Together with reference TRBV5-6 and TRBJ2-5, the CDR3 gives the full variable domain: DAGVTQSPTHLIKTRGQQVTLRCSPKSGHDTVSWYQQALGQGPQFIFQYYEEEERQRGNFPDRFSGHQFPNYSSELNVNALLLGDSALYLCASKSTGAETQYFGPGTRLLVL.

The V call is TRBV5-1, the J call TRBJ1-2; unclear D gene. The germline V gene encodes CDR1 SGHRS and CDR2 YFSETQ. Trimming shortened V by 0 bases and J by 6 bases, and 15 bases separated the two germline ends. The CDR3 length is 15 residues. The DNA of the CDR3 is TGCGCCAGCAGCTTGGTGACGGGATCGCCCAATGGCTACACCTTC. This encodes CASSLVTGSPNGYTF.

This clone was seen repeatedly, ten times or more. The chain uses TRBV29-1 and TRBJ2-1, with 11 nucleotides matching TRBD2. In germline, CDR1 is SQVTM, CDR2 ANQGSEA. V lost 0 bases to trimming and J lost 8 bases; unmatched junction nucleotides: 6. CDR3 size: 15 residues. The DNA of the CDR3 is TGCAGCGTTGAAGACACACTAGCGGGAGACTATGAGCAGTTCTTC. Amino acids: CSVEDTLAGDYEQFF.

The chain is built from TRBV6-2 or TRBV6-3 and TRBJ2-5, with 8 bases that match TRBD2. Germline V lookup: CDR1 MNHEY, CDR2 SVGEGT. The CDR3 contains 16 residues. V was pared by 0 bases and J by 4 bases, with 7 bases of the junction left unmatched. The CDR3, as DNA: TGTGCCAGCAGTTACTCTACCGGGAGGGCCGGAGAGACCCAGTACTTC. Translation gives CASSYSTGRAGETQYF.

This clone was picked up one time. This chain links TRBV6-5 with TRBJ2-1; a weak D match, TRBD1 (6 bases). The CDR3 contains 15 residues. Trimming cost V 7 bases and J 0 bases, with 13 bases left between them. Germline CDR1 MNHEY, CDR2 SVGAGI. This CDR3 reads CASTGQTHSYNEQFF. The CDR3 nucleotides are TGTGCCAGCACCGGACAGACCCACTCCTACAATGAGCAGTTCTTC.